A selection of T cell receptor beta chains follows, all from one sample in a study of cytomegalovirus exposure and HLA in healthy donors. Using immunoSEQ multiplex PCR, the repertoire was profiled, and TCRdb retains in-frame clones only, with some absent. The sample consists of over 130,000 clones, approximately 72% of them appearing once. Specimen: PBMCs. Source of these receptors: a woman in her sixties or seventies in good health and CMV-seronegative. CDR3s include the opening cysteine and the closing phenylalanine or tryptophan. D genes are given only for firm matches. Clone size is shown for a subset of rows, as once, few, many or a class of expanded clone.

V	D	size	J	DNA	CDR3
TRBV4-3	.	.	TRBJ2-5	TGCGCCAGCAGCCAAGATCTTCGGAGCCAAGAGACCCAGTACTTC	CASSQDLRSQETQYF
TRBV7-8	.	.	TRBJ2-6	TGTGCCAGCAGCCCTCTAAGTAGCTTGGGGGCCAACGTCCTGACTTTC	CASSPLSSLGANVLTF
TRBV5-4	.	.	TRBJ2-5	TGTGCCAGCAGCTTGGCCCCCGGGAGTGGAGAGACCCAGTACTTC	CASSLAPGSGETQYF
TRBV5-1	.	.	TRBJ1-3	TGCGCCAGCAGCGTCGACAGCCGCTCTGGAAACACCATATATTTT	CASSVDSRSGNTIYF
TRBV19	TRBD2	.	TRBJ2-2	TGTGCCAGTAGTATTACGGGGGGGGCTACCGGGGAGCTGTTTTTT	CASSITGGATGELFF
TRBV7-9	.	.	TRBJ2-1	TGTGCCAGCAGCTTAGGAGGGGGACCCACCGTGGGTTTCTTC	CASSLGGGPTVGFF
TRBV7-3	.	.	TRBJ2-5	TGTGCCAGCAGCTTAACAGGGGTGAAAGAGACCCAGTACTTC	CASSLTGVKETQYF
TRBV5-1	TRBD1	.	TRBJ1-6	TGCGCCAGCAGCTTGGTTGGGACAGCCTATAATTCACCCCTCCACTTT	CASSLVGTAYNSPLHF
TRBV7-2	.	few	TRBJ2-3	TGTGCCAGCAGCTTACGTGGAGGGGGCGCGACAGATACGCAGTATTTT	CASSLRGGGATDTQYF
TRBV18	TRBD2	.	TRBJ2-3	TGTGCCAGCTCACCGCGAGCGGGACCGAGCACAGATACGCAGTATTTT	CASSPRAGPSTDTQYF
TRBV5-4	TRBD1	.	TRBJ2-4	TGTGCCAGCAGCGTGACAGGGGTCCAAAACATTCAGTACTTC	CASSVTGVQNIQYF
TRBV5-1	TRBD1	.	TRBJ1-3	TGCGCCAGCAGCCCGGACAGGTCGGACGGAAACACCATATATTTT	CASSPDRSDGNTIYF
TRBV27	TRBD1	few	TRBJ2-6	TGTGCCAGCAGTTCGGACAGGGCCGGGGCCAACGTCCTGACTTTC	CASSSDRAGANVLTF
TRBV28	TRBD1	once	TRBJ1-5	TGTGCCAGCAGTCGGACAGGTTTCGATCAGCCCCAGCATTTT	CASSRTGFDQPQHF
TRBV7-3	TRBD2	.	TRBJ2-2	TGTGCCAGCAGCTACAGCGGGGCCTTCACCGGGGAGCTGTTTTTT	CASSYSGAFTGELFF
TRBV7-2	.	once	TRBJ1-1	TGTGCCAGCAGCTTAGTACCGGGGAACACTGAAGCTTTCTTT	CASSLVPGNTEAFF
TRBV7-6	TRBD1	.	TRBJ2-7	TGTGCCAGCAGCTTAGAACCCGGGACAGACAGCCGAGCCTACGAGCAGTACTTC	CASSLEPGTDSRAYEQYF
TRBV6-6	.	many	TRBJ2-2	TGTGCCAGCAGCCTAAACGAAATCACCGGGGAGCTGTTTTTT	CASSLNEITGELFF
TRBV5-1	TRBD1	.	TRBJ1-2	TGCGCCAGCAGCTTGTCAGGGGGCACAAACTATGGCTACACCTTC	CASSLSGGTNYGYTF
TRBV2	.	.	TRBJ2-5	TGTGCCAGCAGGGGCAGGGGAACGGAGACCCAGTACTTC	CASRGRGTETQYF
TRBV11-3	.	few	TRBJ2-3	TGTGCCAGCAGCTTGTCGTCGGATACGCAGTATTTT	CASSLSSDTQYF
TRBV5-4	.	once	TRBJ1-6	TGTGCCAGCAGCCGACAGGATGGTGGTTCACCCCTCCACTTT	CASSRQDGGSPLHF
TRBV5-5	.	.	TRBJ2-7	TGTGCCAGCAGCTTGGATGGACAGCGCTACGAGCAGTACTTC	CASSLDGQRYEQYF
TRBV10-3	.	.	TRBJ1-2	TGTGCCATCAGTGAGGCAGGTTCTTCCTATGGCTACACCTTC	CAISEAGSSYGYTF
TRBV7-8	.	.	TRBJ2-3	TGTGCCAGCAGCTCACTACGGGGGGCGGAGGCAGATACGCAGTATTTT	CASSSLRGAEADTQYF
TRBV6-1	TRBD2	.	TRBJ2-1	TGTGCCAGCAGTGAAGGATTCGGTCTACTAGCGGGATTGGAGGATGAGCAGTTCTTC	CASSEGFGLLAGLEDEQFF
TRBV2	.	.	TRBJ2-7	TGTGCCAGCAGGGAAACTAGCCTTTCCTACTACGAGCAGTACTTC	CASRETSLSYYEQYF
TRBV6-1	TRBD1	.	TRBJ2-7	TGTGCCAGCAGTGACCTGACAGGGTTCCCCTACGAGCAGTACTTC	CASSDLTGFPYEQYF
TRBV7-3	TRBD2	.	TRBJ2-1	TGTGCCAGCAGCCTTAGCGGGGGGGCCGGCAATGAGCAGTTCTTC	CASSLSGGAGNEQFF
TRBV7-2	TRBD2	.	TRBJ2-3	TGTGCCAGCAGCTCGTCTAGCGGGGGGGATACGCAGTATTTT	CASSSSSGGDTQYF
TRBV19	TRBD2	few	TRBJ2-7	TGTGCCAGTAGTATCCTTGCGGGGGTCGATGAGCAGTACTTC	CASSILAGVDEQYF
TRBV11-1	.	once	TRBJ2-7	TGTGCCAGCAGCTCAGGGGCATCCACCTACGAGCAGTACTTC	CASSSGASTYEQYF
TRBV2	TRBD2	.	TRBJ2-7	TGTGCCAGCAAGGGGACTAGAAGTTCCTACGAGCAGTACTTC	CASKGTRSSYEQYF
TRBV6-6	.	.	TRBJ2-2	TGTGCCAGCTGGAGCATATCGGGCACCGGGGAGCTGTTTTTT	CASWSISGTGELFF
TRBV6-5	TRBD1	.	TRBJ1-5	TGTGCCAGCAGTCCGGGACAGCCTTGGCAGCCCCAGCATTTT	CASSPGQPWQPQHF
TRBV12-2	.	.	TRBJ2-2	TGTGCAAGTCGGCTGGGGGGGGCGAGGACCGGGGAGCTGTTTTTT	CASRLGGARTGELFF
TRBV5-4	.	few	TRBJ2-2	TGTGCCAGCAGCTCTTCAGGGGGGAAGTCCGGGGAGCTGTTTTTT	CASSSSGGKSGELFF
TRBV19	.	few	TRBJ1-6	TGTGCCAGTAGTGCCGTGGCGGGGGGCAGTTCACCCCTCCACTTT	CASSAVAGGSSPLHF
TRBV12-2	.	.	TRBJ2-1	TGTGCAAGTCGCTTAAGTAGGGGGGGGCCCGGTGAGCAGTTCTTC	CASRLSRGGPGEQFF
TRBV29-1	.	few	TRBJ2-5	TGCAGCGCCGCCCGATTCGGGGAGACCCAGTACTTC	CSAARFGETQYF
TRBV12-5	.	once	TRBJ2-5	TGTGCTAGTGGTGTCGGGGGAGAGACCCAGTACTTC	CASGVGGETQYF
TRBV9	TRBD1	.	TRBJ2-7	TGTGCCAGCAGCGTCCGGGACAGCCAAGCCTACGAGCAGTACTTC	CASSVRDSQAYEQYF
TRBV9	.	.	TRBJ2-7	TGTGCCAGCAGCGTACCCCACAGGCCTTCCTACGAGCAGTACTTC	CASSVPHRPSYEQYF
TRBV6-4	.	.	TRBJ2-5	TGTGCCAGCAGTGACCCTACAGGGACCCAGTACTTC	CASSDPTGTQYF
TRBV27	.	.	TRBJ2-3	TGTGCCAGCAGTTTTCAGCGGAGCACAGATACGCAGTATTTT	CASSFQRSTDTQYF
TRBV19	.	.	TRBJ1-5	TGTGCCAGTAGTGCTCGGACGGGTGCAGGGGCCGGCCAGCCCCAGCATTTT	CASSARTGAGAGQPQHF
TRBV19	.	.	TRBJ1-3	TGTGCCAGTATTATGACAGAGCGATACGGAAACACCATATATTTT	CASIMTERYGNTIYF
TRBV27	TRBD2	few	TRBJ2-5	TGTGCCAGCAGTTCCCTCCCCATCGGGGGGGGCAGGGAGACCCAGTACTTC	CASSSLPIGGGRETQYF
TRBV9	TRBD2	few	TRBJ2-1	TGTGCCAGCAGCCTTAGTGCGGGAGCTATGGACAATGAGCAGTTCTTC	CASSLSAGAMDNEQFF
TRBV9	.	few	TRBJ1-1	TGTGCCAGCAGCCAATCGGGGAACACTGAAGCTTTCTTT	CASSQSGNTEAFF
TRBV18	.	few	TRBJ1-3	TGTGCCAGCTCACCACTCGGGCCCGGGACACCCAGCTCTGGAAACACCATATATTTT	CASSPLGPGTPSSGNTIYF
TRBV5-8	.	.	TRBJ2-3	TGTGCCAGCAGCCCGGTAGGCACAGATACGCAGTATTTT	CASSPVGTDTQYF
TRBV5-6	.	.	TRBJ2-5	TGTGCCAGCAGCCCTGGGGCAGGTCAAGAGACCCAGTACTTC	CASSPGAGQETQYF
TRBV27	TRBD2	.	TRBJ2-2	TGTGCCAGCAGTTCCCCCGGAGGTAGCGGGGGGTGGGGCCTCACCGGGGAGCTGTTTTTT	CASSSPGGSGGWGLTGELFF